This TCR beta chain originates from a study of T cell responses to AZD1222 COVID-19 vaccine (dated by TCRdb to about 2021). Background on the whole study: AZD1222 recipients whose second dose came at about 4 weeks and those whose second dose came at about 12 weeks were combined into one group, since spike-specific TCR depth and breadth did not differ between the two schedules. A total of 230 or so trial participants underwent TCR sequencing, of whom around 200 received two doses of AZD1222 and some 26 received two doses of the MenACWY control vaccine. Trial participants were enrolled by age into 18-55, 56-69 and 70-plus year subgroups, with approximately 150, 30 and 60 TCR-sequenced participants respectively. Results the study describes overall, beyond this receptor: Because no samples from the day 14 peak response were available, repertoires could be characterized only after the peak T cell response. The whole spike protein was spanned by vaccine-associated CD4 TCRs, and dominant responses were seen in regions 160-218 and 743-854. After two AZD1222 doses, spike-specific TCR breadth and depth were significantly higher than at day 0 and than in MenACWY recipients. The 56-69-year group was small, and its depth increase did not reach significance, likely because of low power. Most participants were white British and females outnumbered males, and the authors suggested that clonal diversity may have been underestimated. Only a handful of AZD1222 recipients were SARS-CoV-2 seropositive at baseline, limiting conclusions about previously exposed vaccinees. Reportedly, close to half of the unique spike-specific TCRs recognized epitopes lying outside the regions that are mutated in the B.1.351 and B.1.1.7 variants.

The meaning of the sample's time point label: baseline before first vaccination. Vaccinee samples came from UK trials COV001 and COV002, including a single-blind randomized controlled phase 2/3 trial of AZD1222 (ChAdOx1 nCoV-19) in healthy adults. Trial participant PBMC samples were collected at day 0 and day 28 after the second dose for TCRbeta chain sequencing. The CDR3 regions of human TCRbeta chains were analyzed by immunosequencing. As for the authors' bioinformatics: TCRs in the repertoires were compared against a reference library of SARS-CoV-2-specific TCRs that had been generated with the MIRA antigen-specificity platform. Breadth was defined as the fraction of unique TCRs that were SARS-CoV-2-associated, and depth was defined as the fraction of total T cells that were SARS-CoV-2-associated. Each spike-specific TCR was assigned to its reactive spike region and to a CD4 or CD8 class using the MIRA data. Log10-transformed breadth and depth values were compared by one-way ANOVA with Sidak's multiple comparisons tests. In its TCRdb copy, this immuneACCESS table keeps in-frame sequences only and misses some clones. Where compared with another copy, unresolved V genes explain less than half of these, and the others have no known cause. V and J calls and clone size follow that table, whereas D and trimming were derived from the DNA. The sample records about 140,000 clones, 85% to 95% of which are singletons. The top ten clonotypes cover approximately 1.6% of the sample.

As to this clone: It lacks a known antigen. Base qualities are not provided; no much larger clone lies one nucleotide away.

The TCR was taken from an adult in good health. The sequencing used peripheral blood, collected on day 0 of AZD1222 vaccination.

The CDR3 reads as follows: CASSRLAGGLHEQYF. In nucleotides, the sequence is TGTGCCAGCAGCCGCCTAGCGGGGGGGCTCCACGAGCAGTACTTC. This chain is built from TRBV6-5 and TRBJ2-7, with TRBD2 matching 12 junction bases. According to the germline V gene, CDR1 reads MNHEY and CDR2 reads SVGAGI. CDR3 length: 15 amino acids, cysteine to phenylalanine. The read is trimmed to its CDR3 DNA, 45 bases read in frame from base 1. From V the trimming removes 6 bases and from J it removes 5 bases, while the gene matches leave 8 bases of the junction unaccounted for.